These 8 T cell receptor beta chains were all obtained from the same sample, sequenced in a study of shared clonotypes between healthy human individuals. Naive CD8 isolation took CD45RO-negative cells positively selected for CCR7 and excluded terminally differentiated effector memory CD45RA+ cells. Assay: immunoSEQ multiplex PCR; the TCRdb copy retains only in-frame clones and omits some. This sample has 1.5 million to 2.5 million clones, with about 95% found just once. Specimen: naive CD8+ T cells sorted from blood. The source of these receptors is a young man in good health.

On this clone itself: Other DNA sequences in the sample encode the same CDR3. The chain carries TRBV6-5 and TRBJ2-1; no clear D gene. Trimming removed 0 bases at V and 4 bases at J, with 7 bases between. The CDR3 is made up of 14 amino acids. Germline CDR1 MNHEY, CDR2 SVGAGI. CDR3 in DNA: TGTGCCAGCAGTTACTCTGCTAGTTACAATGAGCAGTTCTTC. It encodes CASSYSASYNEQFF.

Details on this clone: The sample holds other DNA sequences that translate to the same CDR3. The chain recombines TRBV29-1 with TRBJ2-1; 10 nucleotides match TRBD2. This CDR3 has 13 residues. The V segment lost 4 bases and the J segment 6 bases; nucleotides outside the gene matches: 3. Germline CDR1 reads SQVTM; CDR2 reads ANQGSEA. In nucleotides, the CDR3 is TGCAGCGTTGTACTAGCGGGATTCAATGAGCAGTTCTTC. It codes for CSVVLAGFNEQFF.

The chain links TRBV15 to TRBJ2-3, with TRBD2 matching over 7 bases. Per the germline V gene, CDR1 is LNHNV and CDR2 is YYDKDF (reference sequence). The CDR3 is made up of 17 amino acids. V lost 0 bases, J lost 3 bases, and 9 bases stayed unmatched. In DNA, the CDR3 is TGTGCCACCAGCAGAGATGGGTCTAGCGGCGCGACAGATACGCAGTATTTT. Translation: CATSRDGSSGATDTQYF.

The chain carries TRBV5-6 and TRBJ1-1; D is unclear. Between the trimmed V and J ends, which lost 6 bases and 1 base, there was a span of 13 bases. Germline CDR1 and CDR2: SGHDT and YYEEEE. This CDR3 comprises 14 residues. The DNA for the CDR3 is TGTGCCAGCACAACCCCGACTGAGAACACTGAAGCTTTCTTT. Protein product: CASTTPTENTEAFF.

The chain links TRBV7-9 to TRBJ1-5; a possible D gene is TRBD1 (5 bases). From germline, CDR1 is SEHNR and CDR2 FQNEAQ (reference sequence). V lost 5 bases to trimming and J lost 6 bases, with 14 bases between them. The CDR3 extends over 14 amino acids. CDR3 region: CASSTAGVSQPQHF. The CDR3 DNA follows: TGTGCCAGCAGCACTGCGGGGGTTAGTCAGCCCCAGCATTTT.

The chain joins TRBV2 to TRBJ2-7; either TRBD1 or TRBD2 may supply D (6 bases each). Germline V gives CDR1 SNHLY, CDR2 FYNNEI. The ends were cut back, 0 bases at V and 3 bases at J, with 12 bases in the middle. The CDR3 sequence is 15 residues long. The CDR3 sequence: CASSEAWGALYEQYF. The CDR3 region has the DNA TGTGCCAGCAGTGAAGCGTGGGGGGCCCTCTACGAGCAGTACTTC.

V gene TRBV27 combines with J gene TRBJ1-1; D is uncertain. This CDR3 has 16 residues. Germline CDR1 is MNHEY and CDR2 is SMNVEV (reference sequence). Trimming cost V 4 bases and J 3 bases, with 18 bases left between them. The CDR3 DNA sequence: TGTGCCAGCAGTTCCGGCAGAGGTTATGGGGACACTGAAGCTTTCTTT. This codes for CASSSGRGYGDTEAFF.

The chain links TRBV7-6 to TRBJ2-2, with TRBD2 identical over 14 bases. V was clipped by 5 bases and J by 4 bases; unmatched bases: 15. Germline assignment: CDR1 SGHVS and CDR2 FNYEAQ. There are 20 residues in the CDR3. The DNA for the CDR3 is TGTGCCAGCAGCACAATACCGGGACTAGCGGGAGAGGGATCCACCGGGGAGCTGTTTTTT. Translating it yields CASSTIPGLAGEGSTGELFF.